The clone carrying this TCR beta chain was picked up a small number of times. Antigen specificity is unknown. This CDR3 is 16 amino acids long. Germline CDR1 SEHNR, CDR2 FQNEAQ (reference sequence). With 2 bases clipped from V and 7 bases from J, the junction kept 8 bases outside the gene matches. The sample is drawn from a study of T-cell memory formation after mild COVID-19. TCRdb re-derived calls from the 5' RACE reads in MiXCR, one entry per CDR3 protein. The top ten hold under 8.5% of the sample, which has under 600,000 distinct CDR3 sequences, roughly 22% seen once. General observations from the study: Clones contracting over day 15 to 85 were CD4/CD8 balanced, with later expanders leaning CD4+.

This sequence was found in an adult woman who had mild COVID-19 (a few samples of this study predate the infection). Cell type and time point are not known. Source material: PBMCs or a T cell subset sorted from them (not recorded which). The V call is TRBV7-9, the J call TRBJ1-6; TRBD1 matches 7 bases. This CDR3 reads CASSLRAGGSNSPLHF. DNA for the CDR3: TGTGCCAGCAGCTTAAGGGCAGGGGGATCGAATTCACCCCTCCACTTT. Based on the CDR3 plus reference TRBV7-9 and TRBJ1-6, the full variable domain is DTGVSQNPRHKITKRGQNVTFRCDPISEHNRLYWYRQTLGQGPEFLTYFQNEAQLEKSRLLSDRFSAERPKGSFSTLEIQRTEQGDSAMYLCASSLRAGGSNSPLHFGNGTRLTVT.